This T cell receptor (beta chain) was identified during a study of T cells in Graves' hyperthyroidism and ophthalmopathy. Study-wide results and limits: Most clonotypes expanded in the thyroid (above 0.001) were also present in blood.

Ophthalmopathy patients all had a Clinical Activity Score of at least 3, a NOSPECS grade of at least 4 and disease under 3 months old. The source of the PBMCs was over 8.5 ml of fresh peripheral blood. The CDR3 has 14 amino acids. The ends were cut back, 4 bases at V and 0 bases at J, with 10 bases in the middle. In germline, CDR1 is SGDLS, CDR2 YYNGEE. About this clonotype itself: The antigen remains unidentified.

It was RNA transcripts that yielded the amplified TCR beta CDR3 regions. The HTBI primer set drove a first-round RT-PCR of the TCR CDR3. TCRdb re-called the multiplex PCR reads with MiXCR, one entry per CDR3 protein. The table has about 500,000 distinct CDR3 sequences, around 15% seen once. The chain combines TRBV9 with TRBJ1-2, with D possibly matching TRBD1 (6 bases). The receptor's source is a woman aged 30 to 39 with Graves' ophthalmopathy. The source material was blood. CDR3 in amino acids: CASSPRQANYGYTF. For the CDR3, the DNA is TGTGCCAGCAGCCCCCGACAGGCTAACTATGGCTACACCTTC.